The rows below give T cell receptor beta chains drawn from one sample of a study of blood T cell repertoires in COVID-19. The repertoire was sequenced with immunoSEQ multiplex PCR; TCRdb's copy has only in-frame clones and lacks some. Of roughly 310,000 clones in the sample, roughly 90% were seen once. The material sequenced was peripheral blood. The receptors derive from a woman aged 45-59 years with active or convalescent COVID-19. The CDR3 runs from the conserved cysteine through the conserved F or W. The order of the fields is D gene, CDR3 length, J gene, clone size, V gene, CDR3 DNA, CDR3 protein. The D gene is left open where the match is weak. Only part of the rows carry a size: once, few, many, or a class if the clone is expanded.

>-|12|TRBJ1-2|-|TRBV6-2/TRBV6-3
TGTGCCAGCAGTTACGACAGCTATGGCTACACCTTC
CASSYDSYGYTF
>TRBD2|16|TRBJ2-1|-|TRBV29-1
TGCAGCGTTGAGGATCCGACTAGCAGCTCCTACAATGAGCAGTTCTTC
CSVEDPTSSSYNEQFF
>-|14|TRBJ2-2|-|TRBV2
TGTGCCAGCAGTTTTACAGGGCTCGCCGGGGAGCTGTTTTTT
CASSFTGLAGELFF
>-|18|TRBJ1-3|-|TRBV4-1
TGCGCCAGCAGCCAAGATACAACAGATTCTTATGGTGGAAACACCATATATTTT
CASSQDTTDSYGGNTIYF
>-|15|TRBJ1-5|-|TRBV27
TGTGCCAGCAGTCGAGGGATTGTTGGTAATCAGCCCCAGCATTTT
CASSRGIVGNQPQHF
>-|13|TRBJ2-7|-|TRBV10-3
TGTGCCATCAGTGATCGGGTAACCTACGAGCAGTACTTC
CAISDRVTYEQYF
>TRBD1|14|TRBJ2-7|-|TRBV2
TGTGCCAGCAGCTTCCGGGACAGTGCCCTTGGGCAGTACTTC
CASSFRDSALGQYF
>TRBD2|15|TRBJ2-3|-|TRBV11-1
TGTGCCAGCAGTAGCGGGGGGTTCTCGACGGATACGCAGTATTTT
CASSSGGFSTDTQYF
>-|13|TRBJ2-1|-|TRBV18
TGTGCCAGCTCGAGGGACTCCAACAATGAGCAGTTCTTC
CASSRDSNNEQFF
>TRBD1|13|TRBJ1-2|-|TRBV23-1
TGCGCCAGCAGTCCTACAGGGGTCGAGGGCTACACCTTC
CASSPTGVEGYTF
>-|15|TRBJ2-6|-|TRBV5-1
TGCGCCAGCAGCGGTGGAGGGTCTGGGGCCAACGTCCTGACTTTC
CASSGGGSGANVLTF
>-|13|TRBJ2-5|once|TRBV3-1/TRBV3-2
TGTGCCAGCAGCCAATTGGTTGGACTGGTCCAGTACTTC
CASSQLVGLVQYF
>TRBD2|16|TRBJ2-2|-|TRBV6-5
TGTGCCAGCAGTTCCCCTAGCGGGAGGAACACCGGGGAGCTGTTTTTT
CASSSPSGRNTGELFF
>-|16|TRBJ1-5|once|TRBV2
TGTGCCAGCAGTGAAGCGAGGGGGGGCGCCAATCAGCCCCAGCATTTT
CASSEARGGANQPQHF
>TRBD1|14|TRBJ2-7|-|TRBV11-2
TGTGCCAGCAGCTGGGGACAGCGAGCCTACGAGCAGTACTTC
CASSWGQRAYEQYF
>-|15|TRBJ2-5|-|TRBV12-5
TGTGCTAGCGGAGAAGGGGCGGGGGCGAGGGAGACCCAGTACTTC
CASGEGAGARETQYF
>-|14|TRBJ2-3|-|TRBV7-8
TGTGCCAGCAGCTTAGTGACTCCCGCAGATACGCAGTATTTT
CASSLVTPADTQYF
>-|13|TRBJ2-5|few|TRBV29-1
TGCAGCGGGGGGGGGACAGCCCAAGAGACCCAGTACTTC
CSGGGTAQETQYF
>TRBD1|15|TRBJ2-1|-|TRBV27
TGTGCCAGCAGTTCCGGGACAGGCCTATACAATGAGCAGTTCTTC
CASSSGTGLYNEQFF
>TRBD2|21|TRBJ2-5|-|TRBV27
TGTGCCAGCAGCCCCTGGCTGCGGGGGGCGAACCCAAACAAAACACAAGAGACCCAGTACTTC
CASSPWLRGANPNKTQETQYF
>TRBD1|11|TRBJ1-1|-|TRBV2
TGTGCCAGCAGTGATCAGGGGGCGTCTTTCTTT
CASSDQGASFF
>-|12|TRBJ2-7|-|TRBV25-1
TGTGCCTCCTCCATTGGACAACGGGAGCAGTACTTC
CASSIGQREQYF
>TRBD1|16|TRBJ1-1|once|TRBV5-1
TGCGCCAGCAGCTTGGGCTCAGGGGGTACGAACACTGAAGCTTTCTTT
CASSLGSGGTNTEAFF
>-|13|TRBJ2-5|-|TRBV2
TGTGCCAGCAGAACGACCTCGGGAGAGACCCAGTACTTC
CASRTTSGETQYF
>TRBD1|17|TRBJ2-7|-|TRBV28
TGTGCCAGCAGTTTGGCCTTGGACAGGGGGCGCGAATACGAGCAGTACTTC
CASSLALDRGREYEQYF
>TRBD1|15|TRBJ2-7|-|TRBV7-2
TGTGCCAGCAGCTTAGACAGGGGATCCATCTACGAGCAGTACTTC
CASSLDRGSIYEQYF
>TRBD1|19|TRBJ1-5|-|TRBV3-1/TRBV3-2
TGTGCCAGCAGCCAAGATGGGACAGGGGCCACTAATAGCAATCAGCCCCAGCATTTT
CASSQDGTGATNSNQPQHF
>TRBD2|15|TRBJ2-7|-|TRBV28
TGTGCCAGCAGTCCGGGACTAGCGGGGGGAGGCGAGCAGTACTTC
CASSPGLAGGGEQYF
>TRBD1|15|TRBJ1-4|-|TRBV4-3
TGCGCCAGCAGCCAGACAGGGGGCTCTCGCGAAAAACTGTTTTTT
CASSQTGGSREKLFF
>-|18|TRBJ2-3|-|TRBV28
TGTGCCAGCAGTTTCCCATACGCGGGAAGAAATAGGCCCGATACGCAGTATTTT
CASSFPYAGRNRPDTQYF
>TRBD1|12|TRBJ1-5|-|TRBV28
TGTGCCATCGAGACAGGGGCTCAGCCCCAGCATTTT
CAIETGAQPQHF
>TRBD2|14|TRBJ2-7|once|TRBV7-2
TGTGCCAGCGGTATAGCGGGAGGGCCGGGGGAGCAGTACTTC
CASGIAGGPGEQYF
>TRBD1|16|TRBJ2-7|once|TRBV4-1
TGCGCCAGCAGCCAAGTGGGGACAGGGATGGGCTACGAGCAGTACTTC
CASSQVGTGMGYEQYF
>-|14|TRBJ2-2|-|TRBV18
TGTGCCAGCTCACCAGATGTCGGGGGCGGGGAGCTGTTTTTT
CASSPDVGGGELFF
>-|16|TRBJ1-2|-|TRBV9
TGTGCCAGCAGCGTAGGATTGACAGTTTCTAACTATGGCTACACCTTC
CASSVGLTVSNYGYTF
>TRBD2|14|TRBJ2-7|once|TRBV7-9
TGTGCCAGCAGCTTAAACGGGAGGTGGTACGAGCAGTACTTC
CASSLNGRWYEQYF
>-|13|TRBJ2-7|-|TRBV4-1
TGCGCCAGCAGCCCTCGGGACATCTACGAGCAGTACTTC
CASSPRDIYEQYF
>TRBD2|14|TRBJ2-3|-|TRBV29-1
TGCAGCGTTGATAGCGGGGGTGGCACAGATACGCAGTATTTT
CSVDSGGGTDTQYF
>TRBD1|16|TRBJ2-3|-|TRBV28
TGTGCCAGCAGTTTACAGACAGGGGCGAGCACAGATACGCAGTATTTT
CASSLQTGASTDTQYF
>TRBD2|13|TRBJ2-5|-|TRBV29-1
TGCAGCGTGCGAACTAGCGGGCAAGAGACCCAGTACTTC
CSVRTSGQETQYF
>-|12|TRBJ1-2|-|TRBV28
TGTGCCAGCAGTTTGTACCCGGGGGGCTACACCTTC
CASSLYPGGYTF
>-|14|TRBJ1-5|-|TRBV27
TGTGCCAGCAGTTTTCAGGGCCGGGATCAGCCCCAGCATTTT
CASSFQGRDQPQHF
>-|14|TRBJ2-1|-|TRBV9
TGTGCCAGCAGCGTAGACGGGACATACAATGAGCAGTTCTTC
CASSVDGTYNEQFF
>TRBD1|15|TRBJ2-2|few|TRBV11-1
TGTGCCAGCAGCTACAGGGGCTGGAACACCGGGGAGCTGTTTTTT
CASSYRGWNTGELFF
>TRBD2|14|TRBJ2-5|-|TRBV7-3
TGTGCCAGCAGCTTAACTAGCGGGGTAACGACCCAGTACTTC
CASSLTSGVTTQYF
>-|14|TRBJ2-5|-|TRBV5-1
TGCGCCAGCAGCTCCGGAGGTACGGACGAGACCCAGTACTTC
CASSSGGTDETQYF
>TRBD1|15|TRBJ2-3|-|TRBV7-8
TGTGCCAGCAGCGCACCGGGACAGGGGGCAGATACGCAGTATTTT
CASSAPGQGADTQYF
>-|15|TRBJ1-1|-|TRBV27
TGTGCCAGCAGTTTATTGAGTTCCATGAACACTGAAGCTTTCTTT
CASSLLSSMNTEAFF
>-|18|TRBJ1-1|-|TRBV11-2
TGTGCCAGCAGCTTAGTCGGGCTGGAGCAGGACAGATCAAATGAAGCTTTCTTT
CASSLVGLEQDRSNEAFF
>TRBD1|14|TRBJ1-2|-|TRBV18
TGTGCCAGCTCAACCGGGACAGTTAACTATGGCTACACCTTC
CASSTGTVNYGYTF
>-|16|TRBJ2-2|-|TRBV9
TGTGCCAGCAGCGTAGGAGCTACTTCGAACACCGGGGAGCTGTTTTTT
CASSVGATSNTGELFF
>TRBD1|18|TRBJ1-6|-|TRBV15
TGTGCCACCAGCGGAGCCTTCCGGACAGGTCTGGGGAATTCACCCCTCCACTTT
CATSGAFRTGLGNSPLHF
>-|12|TRBJ2-4|-|TRBV7-3
TGTGCCAGCAGCTTATTAGGGGGACCCCAGTACTTC
CASSLLGGPQYF
>-|13|TRBJ1-1|-|TRBV6-6
TGTGCCAGCAATAGGGGGGGGAACACTGAAGCTTTCTTT
CASNRGGNTEAFF
>TRBD1|16|TRBJ1-4|-|TRBV5-6
TGTGCCAGCAGCTTAGGCGAGGACAGGGTAGGAGAAAAACTGTTTTTT
CASSLGEDRVGEKLFF
>TRBD1|16|TRBJ2-7|-|TRBV2
TGTGCCAGCAGTTGGGGACAGGGCCTCGAATTCAACGAGCAGTACTTC
CASSWGQGLEFNEQYF
>TRBD2|18|TRBJ2-1|once|TRBV25-1
TGTGCCAGCAGTGAATATCCTAGCGGGATATCACCTTACAATGAGCAGTTCTTC
CASSEYPSGISPYNEQFF
>-|15|TRBJ1-6|few|TRBV4-3
TGCGCCAGCAGCCAAGCTGGGGTCGGGGGTTCACCCCTCCACTTT
CASSQAGVGGSPLHF
>TRBD1|15|TRBJ1-3|-|TRBV4-2
TGTGCCAGCAGCCAAGGACAGGGGACGGGAAACACCATATATTTT
CASSQGQGTGNTIYF